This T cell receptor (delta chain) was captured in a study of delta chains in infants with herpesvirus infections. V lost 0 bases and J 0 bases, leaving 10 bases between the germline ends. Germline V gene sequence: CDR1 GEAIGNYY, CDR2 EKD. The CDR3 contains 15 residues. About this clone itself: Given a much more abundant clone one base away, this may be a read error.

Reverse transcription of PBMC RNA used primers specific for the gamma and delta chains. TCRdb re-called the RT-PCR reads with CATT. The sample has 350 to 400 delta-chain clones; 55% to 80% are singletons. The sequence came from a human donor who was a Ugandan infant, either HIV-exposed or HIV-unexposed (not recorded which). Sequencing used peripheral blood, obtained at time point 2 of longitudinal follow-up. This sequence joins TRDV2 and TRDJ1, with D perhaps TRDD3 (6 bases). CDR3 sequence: CACDTGSGDTDKLIF. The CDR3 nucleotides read TGTGCCTGTGACACCGGTTCTGGGGACACCGATAAACTCATCTTT.